The clone carrying this T cell receptor (beta chain) has more than one count but fewer than ten. These data come from a study of blood T cells in healthy people across ages. Trimming cost V 0 bases and J 3 bases, with 14 bases left between them. Germline V gene sequence: CDR1 DFQATT, CDR2 SNEGSKA (reference sequence). The CDR3 has 15 amino acids. Using a J-beta primer mix together with a sample-barcoded 5' primer, a second PCR was run for about 6 to 12 cycles. MiXCR was run by TCRdb on the 5' RACE reads, yielding one entry per CDR3 protein. The data hold some 1.4 million distinct CDR3 sequences, with around two fifths observed a single time.

The rearrangement joins TRBV20-1 to TRBJ1-2, with a weak D call TRBD1 (5 bases). The TCR sequence derives from a woman under 30 in good health. The sequencing input was blood. This CDR3 reads CSARDYGGEDYGYTF. The CDR3 region has the DNA TGCAGTGCTAGAGATTATGGGGGAGAGGACTATGGCTACACCTTC.